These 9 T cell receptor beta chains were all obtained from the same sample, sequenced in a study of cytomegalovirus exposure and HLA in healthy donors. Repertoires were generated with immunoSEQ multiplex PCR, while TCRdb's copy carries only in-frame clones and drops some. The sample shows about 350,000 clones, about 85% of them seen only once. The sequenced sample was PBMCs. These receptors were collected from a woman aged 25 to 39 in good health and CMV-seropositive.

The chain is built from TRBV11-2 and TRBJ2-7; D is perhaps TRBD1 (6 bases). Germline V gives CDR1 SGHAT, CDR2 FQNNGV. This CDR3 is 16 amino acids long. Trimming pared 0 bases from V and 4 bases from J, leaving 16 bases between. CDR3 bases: TGTGCCAGCAGCTTAGAGGGTACGGGACACAAGTACGAGCAGTACTTC. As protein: CASSLEGTGHKYEQYF.

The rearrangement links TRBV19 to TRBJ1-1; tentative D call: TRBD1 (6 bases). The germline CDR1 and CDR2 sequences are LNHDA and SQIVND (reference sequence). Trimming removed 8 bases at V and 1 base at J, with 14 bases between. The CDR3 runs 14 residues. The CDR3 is CASFRGSANTEAFF. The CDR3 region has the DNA TGTGCCAGTTTTAGGGGGTCTGCGAACACTGAAGCTTTCTTT.

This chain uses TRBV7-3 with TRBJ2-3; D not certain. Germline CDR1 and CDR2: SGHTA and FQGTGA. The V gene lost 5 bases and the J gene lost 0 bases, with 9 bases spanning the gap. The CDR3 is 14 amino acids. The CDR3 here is CASSDYVSTDTQYF. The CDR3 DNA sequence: TGTGCCAGCAGCGATTACGTTAGCACAGATACGCAGTATTTT.

The CDR3 region has the DNA TGTGCCAGCAGTCCCCACGAAACCGCTGTATTGAATGAGCAGTTCTTC. This codes for CASSPHETAVLNEQFF. The gene calls are TRBV6-6 and TRBJ2-1, with D hard to call. The CDR3 has 16 amino acids. CDR1 and CDR2 (germline): MNHNY, SVGAGI (reference sequence). V was clipped by 5 bases and J by 7 bases, with 21 bases between them.

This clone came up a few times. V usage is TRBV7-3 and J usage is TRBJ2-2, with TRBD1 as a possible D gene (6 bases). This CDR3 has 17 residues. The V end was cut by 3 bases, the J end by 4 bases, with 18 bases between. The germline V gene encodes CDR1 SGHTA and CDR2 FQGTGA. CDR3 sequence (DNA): TGTGCCAGCAGCTTTACAGGGTCGGCGCGAGTCACCGGGGAGCTGTTTTTT. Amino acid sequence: CASSFTGSARVTGELFF. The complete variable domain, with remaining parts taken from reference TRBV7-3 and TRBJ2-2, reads GAGVSQTPSNKVTEKGKYVELRCDPISGHTALYWYRQSLGQGPEFLIYFQGTGAADDSGLPNDRFFAVRPEGSVSTLKIQRTERGDSAVYLCASSFTGSARVTGELFFGEGSRLTVL.

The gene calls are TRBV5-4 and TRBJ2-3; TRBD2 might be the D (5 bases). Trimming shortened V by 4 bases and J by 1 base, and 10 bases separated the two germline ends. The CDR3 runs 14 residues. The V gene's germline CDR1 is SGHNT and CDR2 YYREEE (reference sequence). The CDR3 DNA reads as TGTGCCAGCAGCCGCCGGGGTGGCACAGATACGCAGTATTTT. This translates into CASSRRGGTDTQYF. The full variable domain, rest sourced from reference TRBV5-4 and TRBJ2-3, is ETGVTQSPTHLIKTRGQQVTLRCSSQSGHNTVSWYQQALGQGPQFIFQYYREEENGRGNFPPRFSGLQFPNYSSELNVNALELDDSALYLCASSRRGGTDTQYFGPGTRLTVL.

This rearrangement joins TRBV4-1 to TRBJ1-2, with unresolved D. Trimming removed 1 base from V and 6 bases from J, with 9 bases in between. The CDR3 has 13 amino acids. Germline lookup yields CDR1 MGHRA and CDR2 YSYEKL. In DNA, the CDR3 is TGCGCCAGCAGCCAAGTCTCTGGAGATGGCTACACCTTC. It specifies CASSQVSGDGYTF.

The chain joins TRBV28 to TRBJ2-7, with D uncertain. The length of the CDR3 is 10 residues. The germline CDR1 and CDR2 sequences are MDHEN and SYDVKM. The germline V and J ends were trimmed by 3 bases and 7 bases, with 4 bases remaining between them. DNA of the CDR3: TGTGCCAGCAGTTTGAAAGAGCAGTACTTC. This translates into CASSLKEQYF.

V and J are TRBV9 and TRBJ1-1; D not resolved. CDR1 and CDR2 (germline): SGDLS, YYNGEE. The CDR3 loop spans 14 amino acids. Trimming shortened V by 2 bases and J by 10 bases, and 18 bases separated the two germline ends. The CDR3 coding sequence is TGTGCCAGCAGCGTGGGAAGAAGGGTACGGGGAGCTTTCTTT. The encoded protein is CASSVGRRVRGAFF.